This T cell receptor (beta chain) originates from a study of cytomegalovirus exposure and HLA in healthy donors. This clone has just one count. The primer mix had 60 Vbeta and 13 Jbeta primers. Assay: immunoSEQ multiplex PCR; the TCRdb copy retains only in-frame clones and omits some. Among about 120,000 clones, roughly 80% were seen once, and the ten largest hold 2.1%. The germline gives CDR1 LNHDA, CDR2 SQIVND (reference sequence). Trimming removed 10 bases from V and 6 bases from J, with 16 bases in between. The CDR3 spans 12 residues. Sequences were obtained from PBMCs. The chain couples TRBV19 to TRBJ2-7; the D gene is possibly TRBD2 (6 bases). This TCR derives from a man younger than 45 in good health and CMV-seronegative. Written as DNA, the CDR3 is TGTGCCACGAACAGAGTGGGGGGCGAGCAGTACTTC. This sequence encodes CATNRVGGEQYF.